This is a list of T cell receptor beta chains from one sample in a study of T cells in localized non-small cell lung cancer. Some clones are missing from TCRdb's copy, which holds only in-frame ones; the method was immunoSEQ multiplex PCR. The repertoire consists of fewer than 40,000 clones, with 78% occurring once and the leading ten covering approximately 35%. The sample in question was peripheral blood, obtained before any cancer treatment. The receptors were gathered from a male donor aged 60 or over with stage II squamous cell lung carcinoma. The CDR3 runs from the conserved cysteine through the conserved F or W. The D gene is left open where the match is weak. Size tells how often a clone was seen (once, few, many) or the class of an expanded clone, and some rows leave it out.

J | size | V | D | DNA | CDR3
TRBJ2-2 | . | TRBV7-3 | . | TGTGCCAGCAGCTCCCGATCTAGGGGGACCACCGGGGAGCTGTTTTTT | CASSSRSRGTTGELFF
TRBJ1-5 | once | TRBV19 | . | TGTGCCAGCCGCCCCCAGGCGCAAACACATCAGCCCCAGCATTTT | CASRPQAQTHQPQHF
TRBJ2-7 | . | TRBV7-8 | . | TGTGCCAGCAGCCCTAACAGGGACCCAACCTACGAGCAGTACTTC | CASSPNRDPTYEQYF
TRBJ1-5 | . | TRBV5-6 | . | TGTGCCAGCAGCTTTAACGGGTTACAAGAGGAACAGCCCCAGCATTTT | CASSFNGLQEEQPQHF
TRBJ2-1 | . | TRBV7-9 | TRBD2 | TGTGCCAGCAGCTTAGAAGGGACTAGCGGCTACAATGAGCAGTTCTTC | CASSLEGTSGYNEQFF
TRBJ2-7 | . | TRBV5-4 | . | TGTGCCAGCAGCTTTCCAGGGTTCGAGCAGTACTTC | CASSFPGFEQYF
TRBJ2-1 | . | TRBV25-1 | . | TGTGCCAGCAGTGTCCATCGCGTCAGCGGAGGCAGTTACAATGAGCAGTTCTTC | CASSVHRVSGGSYNEQFF
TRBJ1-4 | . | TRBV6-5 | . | TGTGCCAGCAGTGAACGTGCTAATGAAAAACTGTTTTTT | CASSERANEKLFF
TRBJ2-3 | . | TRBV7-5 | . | TGTGCCAGCAGCTTAGGAGGGGCGGTAGATACGCAGTATTTT | CASSLGGAVDTQYF
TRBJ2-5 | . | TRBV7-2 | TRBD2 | TGTGCCAGCAGCTCTAGTAGCGGGGGAGCCTCGAGGGCCCAGTACTTC | CASSSSSGGASRAQYF
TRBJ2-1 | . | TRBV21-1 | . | . | CASSKGVASGSAYNEQFF
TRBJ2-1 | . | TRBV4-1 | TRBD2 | TGCGCCAGCAGCCAAGATGGGCTAGCGGGAGCCGAGCAGTTCTTC | CASSQDGLAGAEQFF
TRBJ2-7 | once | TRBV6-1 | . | TGTGCCAGTGGTCGGGCGGCCTACGAGCAGTACTTC | CASGRAAYEQYF
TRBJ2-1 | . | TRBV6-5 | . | TGTGCCAGCAGCCAGCGTTTCTCCTACAATGAGCAGTTCTTC | CASSQRFSYNEQFF
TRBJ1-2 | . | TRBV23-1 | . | TGCGCCAGCAGTCAATCGGGCCAGACGCTATATGGCTACACCTTC | CASSQSGQTLYGYTF
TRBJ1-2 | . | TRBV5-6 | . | TGTGCCAGCAGCTTGACAACTCCCAGGGATGGCTACACCTTC | CASSLTTPRDGYTF
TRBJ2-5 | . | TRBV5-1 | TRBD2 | TGCGCCAGCAGCGTCGGGACTAGCGGTTTACCCAAGAGAACCCAGTACTTC | CASSVGTSGLPKRTQYF
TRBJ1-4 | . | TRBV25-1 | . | TGTGCCAGCAGTGTCGGGACGGCCGAAAAACTGTTTTTT | CASSVGTAEKLFF
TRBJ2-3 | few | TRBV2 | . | TGTGCCAGCGGCCCGGGGGCGAAAGATACGCAGTATTTT | CASGPGAKDTQYF
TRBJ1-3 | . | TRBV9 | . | TGTGCCAGCAGCGTAGAACCAGGGAAAGGCTCTGGAAACACCATATATTTT | CASSVEPGKGSGNTIYF
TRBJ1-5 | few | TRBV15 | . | TGTGCCACCAGCAGGGAGATCTCCACGGGCCAGCCCCAGCATTTT | CATSREISTGQPQHF
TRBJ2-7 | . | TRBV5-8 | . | TGTGCCAGCAGCTTGGCCGAAGTGTGGAAGCAGTACTTC | CASSLAEVWKQYF
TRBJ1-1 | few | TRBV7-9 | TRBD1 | TGTGCCAGCAGCCCGGGACAGGGAGGCATGAACACTGAAGCTTTCTTT | CASSPGQGGMNTEAFF
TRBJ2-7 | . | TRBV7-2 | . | TGTGCCAGCAGCTTAGGCGGGACGGGCCTAAACCACGAGCAGTACTTC | CASSLGGTGLNHEQYF
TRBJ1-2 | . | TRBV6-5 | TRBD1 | TGTGCTAGCAGTTACCTACGGACAGGGGGTGGCTATGGCTACACCTTC | CASSYLRTGGGYGYTF
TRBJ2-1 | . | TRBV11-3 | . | TGTGCCAGCAGCTTAATGGCCGGGAGAGTCGATGAGCAGTTCTTC | CASSLMAGRVDEQFF
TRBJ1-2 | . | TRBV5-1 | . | TGCGCCAGCAGCTTGAGTCAAAATAACTATGGCTACACCTTC | CASSLSQNNYGYTF
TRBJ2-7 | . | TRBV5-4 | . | TGTGCCAGCAGCTTGGGACAGAGTTCCTACGAGCAGTACTTC | CASSLGQSSYEQYF
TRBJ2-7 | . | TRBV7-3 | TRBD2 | TGTGCCAGCAGCCGCAGCGGGATGCCTAGCGAGCAGTACTTC | CASSRSGMPSEQYF